Each of the 9 T cell receptor beta chains below was sequenced from the same sample in a study of blood T cell repertoires in COVID-19. Sequenced by immunoSEQ multiplex PCR; TCRdb stores in-frame clones only, minus some. The sample has 300,000 or so clones; roughly 91% are singletons. Input material: peripheral blood. These receptors were obtained from a middle-aged man with active or convalescent COVID-19.

The gene calls are TRBV19 and TRBJ1-4; the D gene is possibly TRBD1 (5 bases). Trimming pared 11 bases from V and 5 bases from J, leaving 21 bases between. The CDR3 sequence is 15 residues long. Germline lookup yields CDR1 LNHDA and CDR2 SQIVND (reference sequence). CDR3 in DNA: TGTGCCGGTATGTGGGGCGGTAGCCCCAATGAAAAACTGTTTTTT. It specifies CAGMWGGSPNEKLFF.

This chain joins TRBV4-1 and TRBJ2-5; TRBD1 matches at 12 bases. Germline V lookup: CDR1 MGHRA, CDR2 YSYEKL. V shed 4 bases, J shed 5 bases, and the junction held 5 bases outside the gene matches. CDR3 length: 15 residues. The CDR3 DNA follows: TGCGCCAGCAGCCCGGGACAGGGGGCACGGGAGACCCAGTACTTC. This encodes CASSPGQGARETQYF.

V usage is TRBV10-2 and J usage is TRBJ2-5, with TRBD1 matching over 8 bases. Trimming removed 8 bases from V and 0 bases from J; junction bases left unmatched: 8. This CDR3 is 15 amino acids long. The germline CDR1 and CDR2 sequences are WSHSY and SAAADI. CDR3 nucleotide sequence: TGCGCCAGCGGGCTCTCGGACAGGGACCAAGAGACCCAGTACTTC. Translated, it gives CASGLSDRDQETQYF.

This rearrangement joins TRBV10-3 to TRBJ2-1; 9 bases are shared with TRBD2. The CDR3 sequence is 13 residues long. J gave up 4 bases and V 7 bases, and 2 bases lay outside the gene matches. Germline V gene data show CDR1 as ENHRY and CDR2 as SYGVKD. The CDR3 region is CAIKGLAYNEQFF. The CDR3 DNA is TGTGCCATCAAGGGACTAGCATACAATGAGCAGTTCTTC.

Only one count was recorded for this clone. This chain uses TRBV6-2 or TRBV6-3 with TRBJ2-6, with D maybe TRBD2 (7 bases). V was trimmed by 2 bases and J by 0 bases, leaving 14 bases between them. Germline CDR1 MNHEY, CDR2 SVGEGT. The CDR3 sequence is 18 residues long. This chain's CDR3 is CASSYGRGGDSGANVLTF. CDR3 DNA sequence: TGTGCCAGCAGTTACGGCAGGGGAGGGGACTCTGGGGCCAACGTCCTGACTTTC.

The rearrangement links TRBV30 to TRBJ1-1, with TRBD1 matching over 8 bases. The ends lost 5 bases at V and 8 bases at J; junction bases unmatched: 7. From germline, CDR1 is GTSNPN and CDR2 SVGIG (reference sequence). The CDR3 runs 12 residues. Here the CDR3 DNA reads TGTGCCTGGGGACCGGGACAGGTAGAAGCTTTCTTT. Amino acids: CAWGPGQVEAFF.

The CDR3, as DNA: TGTGCCAGCAGTCACCACAGGGCGTCCTACGAGCAGTACTTC. Encoded protein: CASSHHRASYEQYF. V is TRBV28 and J is TRBJ2-7, with D possibly TRBD1 on 6 matching bases. This CDR3 region has 14 residues. Germline CDR1 MDHEN, CDR2 SYDVKM. The V end was cut by 5 bases, the J end by 1 base, with 12 bases between.

The chain uses TRBV9 and TRBJ2-2, with 9 bases that match TRBD2. V trimming: 0 bases; J trimming: 2 bases; junction bases outside the gene matches: 5. Germline V gives CDR1 SGDLS, CDR2 YYNGEE. The CDR3 length is 17 residues. The CDR3 protein is CASSVASGIINTGELFF. DNA for the CDR3: TGTGCCAGCAGCGTAGCTAGCGGGATTATTAACACCGGGGAGCTGTTTTTT. Complete variable domain (other parts from reference TRBV9 and TRBJ2-2): DSGVTQTPKHLITATGQRVTLRCSPRSGDLSVYWYQQSLDQGLQFLIQYYNGEERAKGNILERFSAQQFPDLHSELNLSSLELGDSALYFCASSVASGIINTGELFFGEGSRLTVL.

The rearrangement uses TRBV11-2 and TRBJ1-6; 7 nucleotides agree with TRBD1. V dropped 5 bases and J dropped 7; count of bases not matched to a gene: 14. The CDR3 is 17 amino acids. CDR1 is SGHAT and CDR2 is FQNNGV in the germline V gene. The CDR3 is CASSLGVDRLRNSPLHF. CDR3 nucleotides: TGTGCCAGCAGCCTAGGGGTGGACAGGTTGCGGAATTCACCCCTCCACTTT.